These 29 T cell receptor beta chains originate from one sample sequenced in a study of read filtering for tumor transcriptome and immune sequencing. From approximately 430 ng of RNA, a library with molecular barcoded alpha/delta and beta/gamma adaptors was made. MiXCR, applied by TCRdb to the reads, yields one record per CDR3 protein. This sample yields approximately 62,000 distinct CDR3 sequences, of which around 19% are seen a single time; about 11% belongs to the top ten. The sequenced material came from a population of CD138-negative cells sorted from bone marrow. The receptors originated from a donor at least 40 years old with multiple myeloma.

In this sample, this clonotype turned up a few times. The J gene is TRBJ2-5, the V gene TRBV19; D perhaps matches TRBD1 (6 bases). The V end was cut by 1 base, the J end by 4 bases, with 10 bases between. The CDR3 totals 14 residues. From germline, CDR1 is LNHDA and CDR2 SQIVND (reference sequence). The CDR3 region is CASSIGTGPETQYF. CDR3 sequence (DNA): TGTGCCAGTAGTATAGGCACAGGGCCAGAGACCCAGTACTTC.

This clonotype is medium-sized (0.01 to 0.1%) in the sample. This chain uses TRBV7-9 with TRBJ2-1; tentatively, D is TRBD2 (7 bases). The CDR3 consists of 13 residues. The V end lost 2 bases, the J end lost 9 bases, and 11 bases lay between the germline ends. Per the germline V gene, CDR1 is SEHNR and CDR2 is FQNEAQ (reference sequence). CDR3 coding DNA: TGTGCCAGCAGCTTACGGGGGGCAAGTGAGCAGTTCTTC. The encoded protein is CASSLRGASEQFF. The full variable domain, with the rest looked up from reference TRBV7-9 and TRBJ2-1, is DTGVSQNPRHKITKRGQNVTFRCDPISEHNRLYWYRQTLGQGPEFLTYFQNEAQLEKSRLLSDRFSAERPKGSFSTLEIQRTEQGDSAMYLCASSLRGASEQFFGPGTRLTVL.

This clonotype was counted at least ten times. The genes are TRBV5-1 and TRBJ1-4; 9 positions agree with TRBD1. The CDR3 consists of 17 residues. Germline V lookup: CDR1 SGHRS, CDR2 YFSETQ. V was clipped by 3 bases and J by 0 bases; unmatched bases: 6. The CDR3 spells CASSSGTGIATNEKLFF. CDR3 in DNA: TGCGCCAGCAGCTCCGGGACAGGGATCGCAACTAATGAAAAACTGTTTTTT.

As for this clonotype: A single base is all that separates this from a far larger clone, so a read error is likely. This chain uses TRBV6-5 with TRBJ2-1; possibly TRBD1 for D (6 bases). Per germline, CDR1 MNHEY and CDR2 SVGAGI. This CDR3 has 11 amino acids. This chain's CDR3 is CASTYRDEQFF. CDR3 nucleotide sequence: TGTGCCAGCACTTACAGGGATGAGCAGTTCTTC.

This clonotype came up many times. The CDR3 nucleotides read TGTGCCAGCAGTCCCGAGAGCGGGAGGGCCTACAATGAGCAGTTCTTC. Its translation is CASSPESGRAYNEQFF. The chain has TRBV2 and TRBJ2-1, with TRBD2 identical over 10 bases. The CDR3 is 16 residues long. The germline CDR1 and CDR2 sequences are SNHLY and FYNNEI. Trimming removed 5 bases from V and 2 bases from J; junction bases left unmatched: 6. Complete variable domain (other parts from reference TRBV2 and TRBJ2-1): EPEVTQTPSHQVTQMGQEVILRCVPISNHLYFYWYRQILGQKVEFLVSFYNNEISEKSEIFDDQFSVERPDGSNFTLKIRSTKLEDSAMYFCASSPESGRAYNEQFFGPGTRLTVL.

With respect to this clonotype: The likely explanation is a read error, given a far larger clone one base away. This chain uses TRBV7-2 with TRBJ2-3, with 9 bases fitting TRBD2. The CDR3 has 17 residues. Germline-derived CDR1 and CDR2 are SGHTA and FQGNSA. CDR3 bases: TGTGCCAGCAGCCTAGGGGGTAGCGGGACTAGCACAGAAACGCAGTATTTT. This gives the protein CASSLGGSGTSTETQYF. The full variable domain, with the rest looked up from reference TRBV7-2 and TRBJ2-3, is GAGVSQSPSNKVTEKGKDVELRCDPISGHTALYWYRQSLGQGLEFLIYFQGNSAPDKSGLPSDRFSAERTGGSVSTLTIQRTQQEDSAVYLCASSLGGSGTSTETQYFGPGTRLTVL.

This clonotype was seen many times. The chain employs TRBV30 and TRBJ2-1; D is uncertain. Germline V gene data show CDR1 as GTSNPN and CDR2 as SVGIG (reference sequence). The CDR3 extends over 15 amino acids. The V gene lost 4 bases and the J gene lost 6 bases, with 19 bases spanning the gap. The CDR3 region is CAWTPDLSYGNEQFF. DNA of the CDR3: TGTGCCTGGACCCCCGACCTTTCCTACGGCAATGAGCAGTTCTTC.

The chain combines TRBV24-1 with TRBJ2-5; possibly TRBD1 for D (6 bases). The CDR3 is 15 residues long. Trimming shortened V by 3 bases and J by 1 base, and 11 bases separated the two germline ends. Germline V gene lookup returns CDR1 KGHDR and CDR2 SFDVKD. CDR3 sequence (DNA): TGTGCCACCAGTGATACAGGACAGAGCCAAGAGACCCAGTACTTC. Translating it yields CATSDTGQSQETQYF.

The table lists this clonotype with a count of one. It may be a read error: a sequence one base away is much more abundant. J is TRBJ2-2 and V is TRBV29-1; 15 bases are shared with TRBD2. Looked up from germline, CDR1 is SQVTM and CDR2 is ANQGSEA. The CDR3 is 15 residues long. CDR3 region: CSGGLAGGNTGDLFF. The CDR3 bases are TGCAGCGGGGGACTAGCGGGAGGAAATACCGGGGACCTGTTTTTT.

This clonotype was seen many times. The chain employs TRBV25-1 and TRBJ2-7; 9 positions match TRBD1. The CDR3 has 16 amino acids. J gave up 6 bases and V 1 base, and 10 bases lay outside the gene matches. Germline V gene sequence: CDR1 MGHDK, CDR2 SYGVNS. CDR3 loop: CASSESQGQGPREQYF. The CDR3 nucleotides are TGTGCCAGCAGTGAATCTCAAGGACAGGGGCCCCGCGAGCAGTACTTC.

At least ten counts were recorded for this clonotype. The genes are TRBV5-1 and TRBJ2-7, with D maybe TRBD2 (6 bases). Per the germline V gene, CDR1 is SGHRS and CDR2 is YFSETQ. The CDR3 extends over 13 amino acids. Trimming left V 0 bases short and J 5 bases short, with 9 bases between. The CDR3 DNA is TGCGCCAGCAGCTTGGGCGGGGTGCACGAGCAGTACTTC. It codes for CASSLGGVHEQYF.

The CDR3 is CASSPNRAYEQYF. Written as DNA, the CDR3 is TGTGCCAGCAGCCCCAACAGAGCTTACGAGCAGTACTTC. The chain links TRBV14 to TRBJ2-7, with no clear D. CDR3 length equals 13 residues. Germline V gives CDR1 SGHDN, CDR2 FVKESK. V was shortened by 4 bases and J by 4 bases, with 11 bases between the two germline ends.

Regarding this clonotype: A much bigger clone sits one base away, suggesting this may be a read error. This sequence joins TRBV20-1 and TRBJ2-3, with 11 bases matching TRBD2. The CDR3 is made up of 15 amino acids. Germline loops: CDR1 DFQATT, CDR2 SNEGSKA (reference sequence). The CDR3 sequence: CSARVGTSGADTQYF. DNA of the CDR3: TGCAGTGCCAGAGTCGGGACTAGCGGCGCAGATACGCAGTATTTT.

This clonotype was seen ten or more times. The V call is TRBV20-1, the J call TRBJ2-1; 10 positions match TRBD2. This CDR3 contains 15 residues. J was trimmed by 7 bases and V by 0 bases; bases with no gene match: 6. Germline values: CDR1 DFQATT, CDR2 SNEGSKA (reference sequence). CDR3 sequence reads: CSARDSGRIGNEQFF. DNA for the CDR3: TGCAGTGCTAGAGATAGCGGGAGGATAGGTAATGAGCAGTTCTTC.

This clonotype has a count of ten or more. Germline and junction disagree at one end, which may indicate a read error. The V gene is TRBV28, the J gene TRBJ2-1; D is perhaps TRBD1 (5 bases). The germline CDR1 and CDR2 sequences are MDHEN and SYDVKM. The CDR3 extends over 14 amino acids. CDR3 sequence (DNA): TGTGCCAGCAGGGAAGGGGCGGCCTACGATGAGCAGTTCTTC. Protein product: CASREGAAYDEQFF.

This clonotype was seen ten or more times. The genes are TRBV6-2 or TRBV6-3 and TRBJ2-3, with D possibly TRBD2 on 5 matching bases. CDR3 length: 12 amino acids. Germline values: CDR1 MNHEY, CDR2 SVGEGT. Trimming took off 10 bases at V and 1 base at J, with 9 bases between the two ends. This CDR3 reads CAIDGGTDTQYF. The DNA for the CDR3 is TGTGCCATCGACGGGGGCACAGATACGCAGTATTTT.

Of note for this clonotype: Since a much larger clone is just one base distant, this may be a read error. The gene calls are TRBV6-1 and TRBJ2-7; 9 nucleotides agree with TRBD1. CDR1 MNHNS and CDR2 SASEGT come from the germline V gene. This CDR3 has 18 residues. The CDR3 loop is CASRPPGQGPLSSYERYF. The CDR3 DNA follows: TGTGCCAGCCGCCCTCCGGGACAGGGTCCCCTAAGCTCCTACGAGCGGTACTTC.

The chain recombines TRBV20-1 with TRBJ2-3; TRBD2 matches at 9 bases. Germline trimming cut 5 bases from V and 2 bases from J; bases unmatched to any gene: 8. Germline loops: CDR1 DFQATT, CDR2 SNEGSKA (reference sequence). The CDR3 covers 15 residues. The CDR3 DNA reads TGCAGTGCTCCGTTAGCGGGAGACCTCACAGATACGCAGTATTTT. Protein: CSAPLAGDLTDTQYF.

In this sample, this clonotype turned up a few times. The V gene is TRBV27, the J gene TRBJ1-5, with 9 nucleotides matching TRBD1. This CDR3 contains 16 residues. Germline-derived CDR1 and CDR2 are MNHEY and SMNVEV (reference sequence). The V and J ends lost 6 bases and 7 bases, in that order; junction bases with no gene match: 13. Here the CDR3 reads CASSPTLGTGSQPQHF. DNA of the CDR3: TGTGCCAGCAGCCCCACCTTGGGGACAGGGAGCCAGCCCCAGCATTTT.

The table lists this clonotype with a few counts. The chain couples TRBV5-4 to TRBJ2-5; 9 bases agree with TRBD1. Germline V gene data show CDR1 as SGHNT and CDR2 as YYREEE (reference sequence). V dropped 4 bases and J dropped 5; count of bases not matched to a gene: 12. This CDR3 contains 16 residues. CDR3 nucleotide sequence: TGTGCCAGCAGCCATTCCGGGACAGGGAGTACGGAGACCCAGTACTTC. Amino acid sequence: CASSHSGTGSTETQYF.

This clonotype was seen more than once but under ten times. A clone one base away is much larger, so this may be a read error. CDR3 nucleotide sequence: TGTGCCAGCAGCTTACAAGCGGGGGCCCAAACAGATACGCAGTGTTTT. This codes for CASSLQAGAQTDTQCF. This sequence joins TRBV7-2 and TRBJ2-3, with 8 bases that match TRBD2. Germline V CDR1 and CDR2: SGHTA, FQGNSA. The CDR3 is made up of 16 amino acids.

This clonotype was detected ten times or more. The rearrangement joins TRBV12-3 or TRBV12-4 to TRBJ2-5; tentatively, D is TRBD1 (6 bases). Trimming cost V 4 bases and J 1 base, with 10 bases left between them. The CDR3 runs to 14 residues. This chain's CDR3 is CASSSMDSQETQYF. The CDR3 DNA sequence: TGTGCCAGCAGTTCTATGGACAGCCAAGAGACCCAGTACTTC.

To note about this clonotype: This could be a read error, since a much larger clone is one nucleotide away. The chain links TRBV14 to TRBJ1-1; D is perhaps TRBD1 (6 bases). This CDR3 comprises 13 residues. The germline V gene encodes CDR1 SGHDN and CDR2 FVKESK. CDR3 amino acids: CAGSPWGATEAFF. In DNA, the CDR3 is TGTGCCGGCAGTCCGTGGGGGGCAACTGAAGCTTTCTTT.

This clonotype has a count of ten or more. The chain carries TRBV18 and TRBJ2-3; D is unclear. The V end lost 0 bases, the J end lost 2 bases, and 21 bases lay between the germline ends. Germline CDR1 and CDR2: KGHSH and LQKENI. The CDR3 sequence is 19 residues long. CDR3 residues: CASSPPLDPGPQFTDTQYF. The CDR3 nucleotides are TGTGCCAGCTCACCACCGCTCGACCCGGGCCCGCAATTCACAGATACGCAGTATTTT.

A few counts support this clonotype. V usage is TRBV9 and J usage is TRBJ2-1; 10 bases match TRBD2. Trimming cost V 0 bases and J 10 bases; bases outside gene matches: 7. This CDR3 contains 15 residues. Per the germline V gene, CDR1 is SGDLS and CDR2 is YYNGEE. DNA for the CDR3: TGTGCCAGCAGCGTAGGCGCTAGCGGGGGTTCGGAGCAGTTCTTC. Protein: CASSVGASGGSEQFF.

This clonotype was picked up many times. J is TRBJ2-1 and V is TRBV7-3, with TRBD2 as a possible D gene (6 bases). Germline lookup yields CDR1 SGHTA and CDR2 FQGTGA. Trimming stripped 0 bases from V and 12 bases from J, with 12 bases between. The CDR3 length is 13 residues. DNA for the CDR3: TGTGCCAGCAGCTTAACGGCGGGGCGGCCGCAGTTCTTC. Translating it yields CASSLTAGRPQFF.

This clonotype was seen ten or more times. The chain employs TRBV18 and TRBJ1-4; no clear D. CDR1 and CDR2 from the germline V gene are KGHSH and LQKENI. The CDR3 contains 15 residues. V lost 4 bases and J 0 bases, leaving 9 bases between the germline ends. CDR3 bases: TGTGCCAGCTCACGCGGATCTGCAACTAATGAAAAACTGTTTTTT. It is translated as CASSRGSATNEKLFF.

This clonotype was detected ten times or more. The J gene is TRBJ2-3, the V gene TRBV7-9, with TRBD1 matching over 7 bases. This CDR3 has 16 residues. After removal of 6 bases from V and 0 bases from J, the junction contained 9 bases not matched to a gene. Per germline, CDR1 SEHNR and CDR2 FQNEAQ (reference sequence). The DNA for the CDR3 is TGTGCCAGCAGTACACAGGGGACAACTAGCACAGATACGCAGTATTTT. Its translation is CASSTQGTTSTDTQYF.

This clonotype is labeled medium-sized (0.01 to 0.1%). DNA of the CDR3: TGCGCCAGCAGTGAGACTACCCTGAAATACAATGAGCAGTTCTTC. It codes for CASSETTLKYNEQFF. The V gene is TRBV10-2, the J gene TRBJ2-1; D gene unclear. Germline CDR1 reads WSHSY; CDR2 reads SAAADI. CDR3 length equals 15 residues. The V end was cut by 2 bases, the J end by 4 bases, with 12 bases between.